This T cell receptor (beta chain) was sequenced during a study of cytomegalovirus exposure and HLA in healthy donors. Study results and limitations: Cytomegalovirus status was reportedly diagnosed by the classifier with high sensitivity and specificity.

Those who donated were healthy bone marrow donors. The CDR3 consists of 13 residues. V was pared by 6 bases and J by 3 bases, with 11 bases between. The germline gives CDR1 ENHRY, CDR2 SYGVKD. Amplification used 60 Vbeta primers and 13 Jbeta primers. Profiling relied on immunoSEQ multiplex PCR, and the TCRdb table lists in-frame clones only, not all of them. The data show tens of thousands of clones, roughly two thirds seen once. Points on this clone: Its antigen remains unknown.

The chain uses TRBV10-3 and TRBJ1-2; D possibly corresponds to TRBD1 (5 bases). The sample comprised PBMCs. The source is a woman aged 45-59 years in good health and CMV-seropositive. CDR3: CAISGGVDYGYTF. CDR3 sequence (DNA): TGTGCCATCAGCGGAGGGGTAGACTATGGCTACACCTTC.